The 19 T cell receptor beta chains below come from one sample, sequenced in a study of human T cells and chemical hapten exposure (dated by TCRdb to the early 2020s). The sample's time point label, in plain terms: healthy volunteer bleed at 2 weeks. Total RNA was isolated from unfractionated whole blood collected in Tempus Blood RNA tubes. The library was prepared using RACE. Sequencing was performed on a NextSeq 500. Using fastp at Q25 and MiXCR, TCRdb reprocessed the public reads and kept productive beta chains. Each entry merges the rows of one CDR3 protein and shows their most common DNA and genes. This sample gives 100,000 to 150,000 distinct CDR3 sequences in total; more than 7.5% of them show up just once. Around 2% of the sample lies in the top ten. The sequenced sample was whole blood. Receptors originate from a male donor in good health. Some clones in this sample may be carry-over from other donors' samples.

This clonotype was picked up many times. The rearrangement uses TRBV6-5 and TRBJ2-7; TRBD2 agrees at 9 bases. The J segment lost 6 bases and the V segment lost 0 bases, leaving 9 bases of the junction unmatched. Germline V CDR1 and CDR2: MNHEY, SVGAGI. This CDR3 contains 16 residues. The DNA of the CDR3 is TGTGCCAGCAGTTACTCGGGAATAGCGGGAGTGTCCGAGCAGTACTTC. It translates to CASSYSGIAGVSEQYF.

As DNA, the CDR3 is TGTGCCAGCAGCTTCGGGGCCAGCTACGAGCAGTACTTC. Its protein is CASSFGASYEQYF. The rearrangement links TRBV7-9 to TRBJ2-7; TRBD1 or TRBD2 may be the D gene (5 bases each). CDR3 length: 13 residues. Trimming took 3 bases from V and 3 from J, leaving 9 bases between them. The germline CDR1 and CDR2 sequences are SEHNR and FQNEAQ (reference sequence).

The chain joins TRBV6-1 to TRBJ1-1; 9 positions agree with TRBD1. With 1 base clipped from V and 4 bases from J, the junction kept 7 bases outside the gene matches. This CDR3 region has 16 residues. CDR1 MNHNS and CDR2 SASEGT come from the germline V gene. This CDR3 is CASSEGGQGAGTEAFF. The CDR3 region has the DNA TGTGCCAGCAGTGAAGGGGGACAGGGAGCGGGCACTGAAGCTTTCTTT.

This clonotype was picked up a small number of times. The chain recombines TRBV5-1 with TRBJ2-3; 10 positions agree with TRBD1. This CDR3 contains 15 residues. The J segment lost 4 bases and the V segment lost 2 bases, leaving 4 bases of the junction unmatched. Germline lookup yields CDR1 SGHRS and CDR2 YFSETQ. The CDR3 DNA follows: TGCGCCAGCAGCTTAGAGGGACAGGGGCCAGATACGCAGTATTTT. It specifies CASSLEGQGPDTQYF. Full variable domain (rest looked up from reference TRBV5-1 and TRBJ2-3): KAGVTQTPRYLIKTRGQQVTLSCSPISGHRSVSWYQQTPGQGLQFLFEYFSETQRNKGNFPGRFSGRQFSNSRSEMNVSTLELGDSALYLCASSLEGQGPDTQYFGPGTRLTVL.

In the case of this clonotype: Possible read error: a much larger clone is one base away. V gene TRBV11-2 combines with J gene TRBJ1-5; D may be TRBD1 (6 bases). The germline gives CDR1 SGHAT, CDR2 FQNNGV. The CDR3 extends over 17 amino acids. For the CDR3, the DNA is TGTGCCAGCAGCTCTCACCCGAGGGGGGCCCAAGGTCAGCCCCGGCATTTT. This sequence encodes CASSSHPRGAQGQPRHF.

The V gene is TRBV5-4, the J gene TRBJ2-3; either TRBD1 or TRBD2 may supply D (5 bases each). This CDR3 has 14 residues. The V end was cut by 2 bases, the J end by 2 bases, with 9 bases between. CDR1 is SGHNT, CDR2 YYREEE, per germline (reference sequence). The CDR3 here is CASSFPGTTDTQYF. The CDR3 DNA is TGTGCCAGCAGCTTCCCGGGGACCACAGATACGCAGTATTTT.

This clonotype was seen at least ten times. The rearrangement uses TRBV10-3 and TRBJ2-5, with 8 positions matching TRBD2. The CDR3 runs 16 residues. V was clipped by 3 bases and J by 1 base; unmatched bases: 7. Looked up from germline, CDR1 is ENHRY and CDR2 is SYGVKD. In nucleotides, the CDR3 is TGTGCCATCAGTGACCCAGCGGGAGCGTCCCAAGAGACCCAGTACTTC. Residues: CAISDPAGASQETQYF.

This clonotype appeared a few times. The V gene is TRBV14, the J gene TRBJ2-1, with D perhaps matching TRBD1 (5 bases). The CDR3 covers 13 residues. V lost 2 bases and J lost 7, with 9 bases in between. CDR1 is SGHDN and CDR2 is FVKESK in the germline V gene. The CDR3 sequence: CASSQSGANEQFF. The CDR3 coding sequence is TGTGCCAGCAGCCAAAGTGGGGCTAATGAGCAGTTCTTC.

This clonotype was recorded at least ten times. The chain employs TRBV11-2 and TRBJ2-3; D unresolved. This CDR3 is built from 14 residues. Germline values: CDR1 SGHAT, CDR2 FQNNGV. Trimming took 0 bases from V and 2 from J, leaving 6 bases between them. The CDR3 sequence is CASSLDKATDTQYF. The CDR3 DNA reads as TGTGCCAGCAGCTTAGATAAGGCCACAGATACGCAGTATTTT.

This clonotype appeared many times. The chain carries TRBV5-6 and TRBJ1-1, with D perhaps matching TRBD1 (5 bases). Trimming took off 3 bases at V and 3 bases at J, with 21 bases between the two ends. The CDR3 runs to 17 residues. Germline CDR1 reads SGHDT; CDR2 reads YYEEEE. CDR3 protein: CASSSFIDRARDTEAFF. The DNA of the CDR3 is TGTGCCAGCAGCTCCTTCATCGACAGAGCCCGAGACACTGAAGCTTTCTTT.

The chain uses TRBV6-4 and TRBJ2-5; 9 nucleotides align to TRBD2. Germline V gene data show CDR1 as MRHNA and CDR2 as SNTAGT. The ends lost 3 bases at V and 1 base at J; junction bases unmatched: 3. The CDR3 sequence is 15 residues long. This CDR3 reads CASSEVAGVQETQYF. CDR3 nucleotide sequence: TGTGCCAGCAGTGAGGTAGCGGGGGTCCAAGAGACCCAGTACTTC.

The table lists this clonotype with a few counts. The chain carries TRBV5-1 and TRBJ2-5; D is ambiguous. The CDR3 runs 12 residues. Germline V gene data show CDR1 as SGHRS and CDR2 as YFSETQ. V was trimmed by 0 bases and J by 10 bases, leaving 10 bases between them. This CDR3 reads CASSLGRIVQYF. The CDR3 DNA follows: TGCGCCAGCAGCTTGGGCAGGATTGTCCAGTACTTC.

J is TRBJ2-3 and V is TRBV6-4; possible D gene TRBD2, 5 bases. Trimming took 3 bases from V and 2 from J, leaving 9 bases between them. The CDR3 extends over 14 amino acids. The germline V gene encodes CDR1 MRHNA and CDR2 SNTAGT. In DNA form, the CDR3 reads TGTGCCAGCAGTGAGAGCGGACCCACAGATACGCAGTATTTT. Residues: CASSESGPTDTQYF.

This clonotype was picked up a small number of times. The rearrangement joins TRBV20-1 to TRBJ1-5, with D unresolved. Germline CDR1 and CDR2: DFQATT and SNEGSKA (reference sequence). Trimming took 1 base from V and 0 from J, leaving 7 bases between them. CDR3 length equals 14 residues. CDR3 DNA sequence: TGCAGTGCTAGAGGGTTAAATAGCAATCAGCCCCAGCATTTT. It translates to CSARGLNSNQPQHF.

In its sample, this clonotype was seen a few times. This chain uses TRBV12-5 with TRBJ2-1, with D possibly matching TRBD2 (5 bases). The CDR3 totals 13 residues. The germline V gene encodes CDR1 LGHNT and CDR2 FRNRAP. The ends were cut back, 6 bases at V and 5 bases at J, with 11 bases in the middle. CDR3 sequence (DNA): TGTGCTAGTGGGACCCGGGATCACAATGAGCAGTTCTTC. It is translated as CASGTRDHNEQFF.

The rearrangement uses TRBV5-1 and TRBJ2-7; TRBD2 matches 11 bases. CDR1 and CDR2 from the germline V gene are SGHRS and YFSETQ. V gave up 5 bases and J gave up 1 base; unmatched junction bases: 5. The CDR3 spans 15 residues. The DNA for the CDR3 is TGCGCCAGCAGAACCGGGACTAGCGGATCCTACGAGCAGTACTTC. Translating it yields CASRTGTSGSYEQYF.

The table lists this clonotype with a few counts. As DNA, the CDR3 is TGTGCCAGCAGCTCAGATGCGGGGGGGCACTACGAGCAGTACTTC. Protein product: CASSSDAGGHYEQYF. The rearrangement links TRBV7-2 to TRBJ2-7; 9 bases agree with TRBD2. The germline CDR1 and CDR2 sequences are SGHTA and FQGNSA. After removal of 4 bases from V and 3 bases from J, the junction contained 7 bases not matched to a gene. There are 15 residues in the CDR3.

This clonotype showed up just a few times. The chain combines TRBV10-3 with TRBJ2-7, with D unresolved. The CDR3 is 14 residues long. Germline values: CDR1 ENHRY, CDR2 SYGVKD. Trimming pared 6 bases from V and 3 bases from J, leaving 15 bases between. CDR3 amino acids: CAIRSDVYLYEQYF. The CDR3 DNA reads TGTGCCATCAGGTCGGACGTTTACCTCTACGAGCAGTACTTC.

The chain joins TRBV6-5 to TRBJ2-1; 11 nucleotides line up with TRBD1. Germline CDR1 reads MNHEY; CDR2 reads SVGAGI. V lost 6 bases to trimming and J lost 5 bases; unmatched junction nucleotides: 6. The CDR3 covers 15 residues. CDR3 sequence: CASSQDRGPDNEQFF. The CDR3 DNA is TGTGCCAGCAGCCAGGACAGGGGGCCGGACAATGAGCAGTTCTTC.